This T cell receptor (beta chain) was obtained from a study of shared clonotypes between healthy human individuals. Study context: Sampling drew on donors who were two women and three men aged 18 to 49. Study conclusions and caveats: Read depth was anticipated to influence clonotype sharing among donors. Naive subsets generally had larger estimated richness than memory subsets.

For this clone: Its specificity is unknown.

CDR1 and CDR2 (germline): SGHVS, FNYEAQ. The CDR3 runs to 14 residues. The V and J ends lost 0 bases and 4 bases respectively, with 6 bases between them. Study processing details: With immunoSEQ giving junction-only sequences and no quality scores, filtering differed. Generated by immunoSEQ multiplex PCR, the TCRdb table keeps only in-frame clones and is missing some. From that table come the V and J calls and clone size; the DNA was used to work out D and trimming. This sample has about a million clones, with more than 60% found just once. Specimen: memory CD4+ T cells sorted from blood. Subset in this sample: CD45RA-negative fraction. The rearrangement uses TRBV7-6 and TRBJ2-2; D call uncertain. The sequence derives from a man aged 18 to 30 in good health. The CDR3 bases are TGTGCCAGCAGCTTAGCCGAAGGCACCGGGGAGCTGTTTTTT. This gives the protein CASSLAEGTGELFF.